The 17 T cell receptor beta chains reported below all come from one sample, sequenced in a study of T cell responses to AZD1222 COVID-19 vaccine. Assay used: immunoSEQ multiplex PCR; TCRdb lists only in-frame clones, some missing. This sample has 100,000 to 140,000 clones; about 93% occur once, and the top ten carry approximately 22%. The material sequenced was peripheral blood, taken on day 0 of AZD1222 vaccination. The receptors were gathered from an adult in good health.

The CDR3 protein is CASSQAPEKEQYF. CDR3 coding DNA: TGCGCCAGCAGCCAAGCCCCGGAAAAGGAGCAGTACTTC. This rearrangement joins TRBV4-3 to TRBJ2-7; D ambiguous. The V and J ends lost 1 base and 7 bases respectively, with 11 bases between them. Germline CDR1 is LGHNA and CDR2 is YSLEER. CDR3 length: 13 residues.

The chain is built from TRBV7-2 and TRBJ1-5; D ambiguous. The CDR3 extends over 13 amino acids. Germline CDR1 and CDR2: SGHTA and FQGNSA. V was trimmed by 4 bases and J by 2 bases, leaving 6 bases between them. The CDR3 DNA is TGTGCCAGCAGCTCCCAAGGCAATCAGCCCCAGCATTTT. Its protein is CASSSQGNQPQHF.

The chain combines TRBV12-5 with TRBJ1-4; no clear D gene. CDR3 length equals 12 residues. Trimming left V 5 bases short and J 5 bases short, with 6 bases between. Looked up from germline, CDR1 is LGHNT and CDR2 is FRNRAP. The DNA for the CDR3 is TGTGCTAGTGGTATTCTGAATGAAAAACTGTTTTTT. Its protein is CASGILNEKLFF.

This sequence joins TRBV28 and TRBJ1-4; TRBD1 matches 7 bases. The length of the CDR3 is 16 residues. Germline values: CDR1 MDHEN, CDR2 SYDVKM. J gave up 3 bases and V 4 bases, and 8 bases lay outside the gene matches. The CDR3 bases are TGTGCCAGCAGTTCCTCCCAGGGGGTTGCTAATGAAAAACTGTTTTTT. This gives the protein CASSSSQGVANEKLFF.

The chain links TRBV6-2 or TRBV6-3 to TRBJ2-7; tentative D call: TRBD2 (5 bases). Germline assignment: CDR1 MNHEY and CDR2 SVGEGT. The CDR3 is 11 amino acids. Trimming cost V 5 bases and J 6 bases, with 8 bases left between them. CDR3 amino acids: CASSRESEQYF. The CDR3 DNA reads TGTGCCAGCAGTAGGGAGAGCGAGCAGTACTTC.

The chain is built from TRBV5-6 and TRBJ1-2; 9 bases are shared with TRBD1. There are 16 residues in the CDR3. The J segment lost 3 bases and the V segment lost 0 bases, leaving 6 bases of the junction unmatched. The germline V gene encodes CDR1 SGHDT and CDR2 YYEEEE. Here the CDR3 reads CASSLGGTGSDYGYTF. The CDR3 DNA reads TGTGCCAGCAGCTTGGGGGGGACAGGGTCCGACTATGGCTACACCTTC.

This chain connects TRBV3-1 (or the pseudogene TRBV3-2) to TRBJ2-3; D may be TRBD1 or TRBD2 (6 bases each). Germline CDR1 and CDR2: LGHDT and YNNKEL (reference sequence). Between the trimmed V and J ends, which lost 4 bases and 4 bases, there was a span of 15 bases. The CDR3 length is 15 residues. The CDR3, as DNA: TGTGCCAGCAGCCCTAGGGGGGCCGTTTCAGATACGCAGTATTTT. It translates to CASSPRGAVSDTQYF.

The gene calls are TRBV7-3 and TRBJ2-1, with 10 bases matching TRBD1. V dropped 0 bases and J dropped 5; count of bases not matched to a gene: 7. The CDR3 runs 17 residues. Germline-derived CDR1 and CDR2 are SGHTA and FQGTGA. Written as DNA, the CDR3 is TGTGCCAGCAGCTTAACGCCAACGGGACAGGGGCACAATGAGCAGTTCTTC. It translates to CASSLTPTGQGHNEQFF.

The genes are TRBV19 and TRBJ1-4, with D uncertain. CDR3 size: 16 residues. Germline V CDR1 and CDR2: LNHDA, SQIVND (reference sequence). Trimming cost V 3 bases and J 0 bases, with 11 bases left between them. CDR3 nucleotides: TGTGCCAGTAGTATCAGGACCGGGACAACTAATGAAAAACTGTTTTTT. Protein: CASSIRTGTTNEKLFF. Variable domain in full (rest from reference TRBV19 and TRBJ1-4): DGGITQSPKYLFRKEGQNVTLSCEQNLNHDAMYWYRQDPGQGLRLIYYSQIVNDFQKGDIAEGYSVSREKKESFPLTVTSAQKNPTAFYLCASSIRTGTTNEKLFFGSGTQLSVL.

This clone was seen a single time. The gene calls are TRBV11-2 and TRBJ1-6; D is unclear. Germline V gene sequence: CDR1 SGHAT, CDR2 FQNNGV. The CDR3 is 16 amino acids. V lost 3 bases and J lost 10, with 19 bases in between. CDR3 region: CASSLLPDPVMSPLHF. CDR3 DNA sequence: TGTGCCAGCAGCTTGCTACCGGACCCCGTTATGTCACCCCTCCACTTT.

The V gene is TRBV9, the J gene TRBJ1-2; 9 bases line up with TRBD1. V trimming: 0 bases; J trimming: 13 bases; junction bases outside the gene matches: 19. Germline V gene sequence: CDR1 SGDLS, CDR2 YYNGEE. CDR3 size: 17 residues. CDR3 loop: CASSVAWTPEQGASATF. The CDR3 region has the DNA TGTGCCAGCAGCGTAGCTTGGACTCCGGAACAGGGGGCCTCTGCCACCTTC.

The V gene is TRBV7-2, the J gene TRBJ1-2; 9 nucleotides match TRBD1. CDR3 size: 14 residues. J gave up 8 bases and V 4 bases, and 8 bases lay outside the gene matches. In germline, CDR1 is SGHTA, CDR2 FQGNSA. The CDR3 DNA sequence: TGTGCCAGCAGCTCCCCGGGACAGGGTGGAGGCTACACCTTC. The encoded protein is CASSSPGQGGGYTF.

V and J are TRBV24-1 and TRBJ2-3, with D possibly being TRBD1 or TRBD2 (5 bases each). The CDR3 consists of 14 residues. V lost 4 bases, J lost 1 base, and 8 bases lay in between. Per the germline V gene, CDR1 is KGHDR and CDR2 is SFDVKD. For the CDR3, the DNA is TGTGCCACCAGTGAGGGGGAGCGCACAGATACGCAGTATTTT. Protein sequence: CATSEGERTDTQYF.

The chain recombines TRBV6-6 with TRBJ1-3, with D possibly TRBD1 on 5 matching bases. There are 14 residues in the CDR3. V gave up 6 bases and J gave up 0 bases, with 9 bases separating them. Per the germline V gene, CDR1 is MNHNY and CDR2 is SVGAGI (reference sequence). CDR3 DNA sequence: TGTGCCAGCAGACGACAGAACTCTGGAAACACCATATATTTT. Translated: CASRRQNSGNTIYF.

The genes are TRBV5-1 and TRBJ1-2; possible D gene TRBD1, 5 bases. In germline, CDR1 is SGHRS, CDR2 YFSETQ. The CDR3 is made up of 12 amino acids. V was shortened by 2 bases and J by 3 bases, with 5 bases between the two germline ends. The CDR3 region is CASSLGDYGYTF. In nucleotides, the CDR3 is TGCGCCAGCAGCTTAGGGGACTATGGCTACACCTTC.

CDR3 region: CASSFLQGTYEQYF. The DNA for the CDR3 is TGCGCCAGCAGCTTTTTACAGGGGACCTACGAGCAGTACTTC. The rearrangement uses TRBV5-1 and TRBJ2-7; 7 bases line up with TRBD1. This CDR3 has 14 amino acids. The germline V gene has CDR1 SGHRS and CDR2 YFSETQ. With 2 bases clipped from V and 2 bases from J, the junction kept 4 bases outside the gene matches.

This clone was seen once. V and J are TRBV7-9 and TRBJ1-4; TRBD1 might be the D (5 bases). Trimming left V 3 bases short and J 0 bases short, with 8 bases between. CDR1 is SEHNR and CDR2 is FQNEAQ in the germline V gene (reference sequence). This CDR3 is 15 amino acids long. CDR3 loop: CASSFRGATNEKLFF. In nucleotides, the CDR3 is TGTGCCAGCAGCTTTAGGGGAGCAACTAATGAAAAACTGTTTTTT. Full variable domain (rest looked up from reference TRBV7-9 and TRBJ1-4): DTGVSQNPRHKITKRGQNVTFRCDPISEHNRLYWYRQTLGQGPEFLTYFQNEAQLEKSRLLSDRFSAERPKGSFSTLEIQRTEQGDSAMYLCASSFRGATNEKLFFGSGTQLSVL.